This T cell receptor beta chain was captured in a study of blood T cell repertoires in COVID-19. Study information: Collection of acute and convalescent COVID-19 samples took place in the United States, Italy and Spain. PBMCs, B-cell-depleted T cells, or T cells were the source of the cDNA or gDNA that made up the material.

Sequenced by immunoSEQ multiplex PCR; TCRdb stores in-frame clones only, minus some. The sample gives 250,000 to 300,000 clones, more than 80% of which show up once; roughly 5.9% is in the top ten. The clonotype was recovered from a woman in her 50s with COVID-19, enrolled during active disease. Specimen: peripheral blood.

The CDR3 spells CASSQDQAGGTDTQYF. In nucleotides, the CDR3 is TGTGCCAGCAGCCAAGATCAAGCGGGAGGGACAGATACGCAGTATTTT. The V gene is TRBV3-1 (or the pseudogene TRBV3-2), the J gene TRBJ2-3; 10 bases align to TRBD2. The CDR3 loop spans 16 amino acids. V was clipped by 0 bases and J by 3 bases; unmatched bases: 3. Germline V gene sequence: CDR1 LGHDT, CDR2 YNNKEL (reference sequence).